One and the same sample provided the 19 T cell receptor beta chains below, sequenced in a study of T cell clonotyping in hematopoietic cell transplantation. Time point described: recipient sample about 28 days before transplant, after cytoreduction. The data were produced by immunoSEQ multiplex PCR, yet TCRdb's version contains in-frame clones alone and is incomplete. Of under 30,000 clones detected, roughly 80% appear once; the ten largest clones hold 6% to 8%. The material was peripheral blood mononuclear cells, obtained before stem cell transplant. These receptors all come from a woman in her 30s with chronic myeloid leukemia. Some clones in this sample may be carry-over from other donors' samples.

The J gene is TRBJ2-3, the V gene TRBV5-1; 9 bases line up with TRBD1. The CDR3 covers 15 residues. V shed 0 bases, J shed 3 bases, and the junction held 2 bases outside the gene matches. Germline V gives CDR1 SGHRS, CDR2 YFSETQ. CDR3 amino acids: CASSLGGTGTDTQYF. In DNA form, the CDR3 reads TGCGCCAGCAGCTTGGGCGGGACAGGGACAGATACGCAGTATTTT.

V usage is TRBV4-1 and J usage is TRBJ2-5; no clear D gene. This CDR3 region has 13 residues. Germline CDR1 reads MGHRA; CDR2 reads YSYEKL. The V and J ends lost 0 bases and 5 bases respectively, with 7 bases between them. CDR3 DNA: TGCGCCAGCAGCCAAGAAGATTTGGAGACCCAGTACTTC. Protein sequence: CASSQEDLETQYF.

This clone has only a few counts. CDR3 protein: CAWSYRTSYEQYF. For the CDR3, the DNA is TGTGCCTGGAGTTACAGGACCTCCTACGAGCAGTACTTC. V usage is TRBV30 and J usage is TRBJ2-7; weak D call: TRBD1 (5 bases). The CDR3 totals 13 residues. V lost 2 bases, J lost 0 bases, and 8 bases lay in between. CDR1 is GTSNPN and CDR2 is SVGIG in the germline V gene (reference sequence).

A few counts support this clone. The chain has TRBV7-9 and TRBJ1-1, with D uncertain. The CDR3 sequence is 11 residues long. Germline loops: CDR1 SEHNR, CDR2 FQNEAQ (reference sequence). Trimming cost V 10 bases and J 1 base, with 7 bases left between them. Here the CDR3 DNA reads TGTGCCACCACACGGAACACTGAAGCTTTCTTT. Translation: CATTRNTEAFF.

The CDR3 DNA sequence: TGTGCCAGCAGAGCCGACAGGGGGCTCGTGTACGAGCAGTACTTC. Its translation: CASRADRGLVYEQYF. V gene TRBV2 combines with J gene TRBJ2-7; 10 bases agree with TRBD1. J lost 4 bases, V lost 6 bases, and 9 bases had no gene match. The CDR3 consists of 15 residues. Germline values: CDR1 SNHLY, CDR2 FYNNEI.

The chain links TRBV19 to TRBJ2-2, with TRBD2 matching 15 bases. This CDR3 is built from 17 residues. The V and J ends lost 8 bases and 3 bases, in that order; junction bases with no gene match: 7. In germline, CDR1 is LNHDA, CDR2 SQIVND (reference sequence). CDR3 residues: CASSRTSGGDYTGELFF. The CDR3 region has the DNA TGTGCCAGTTCTCGGACTAGCGGGGGGGATTACACCGGGGAGCTGTTTTTT.

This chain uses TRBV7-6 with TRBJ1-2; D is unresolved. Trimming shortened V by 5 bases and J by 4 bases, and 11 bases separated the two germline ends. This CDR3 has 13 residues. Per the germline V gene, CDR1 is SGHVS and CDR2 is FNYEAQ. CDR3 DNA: TGTGCCAGCAGCGTGGACGGGATCTATGGCTACACCTTC. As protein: CASSVDGIYGYTF.

For the CDR3, the DNA is TGTGCCAGCAGAAGAGTCCCCGACGTTTCCTATGGCTACACCTTC. Amino acid sequence: CASRRVPDVSYGYTF. The V call is TRBV27, the J call TRBJ1-2; D not certain. Looked up from germline, CDR1 is MNHEY and CDR2 is SMNVEV (reference sequence). Trimming shortened V by 6 bases and J by 4 bases, and 18 bases separated the two germline ends. The CDR3 is made up of 15 amino acids.

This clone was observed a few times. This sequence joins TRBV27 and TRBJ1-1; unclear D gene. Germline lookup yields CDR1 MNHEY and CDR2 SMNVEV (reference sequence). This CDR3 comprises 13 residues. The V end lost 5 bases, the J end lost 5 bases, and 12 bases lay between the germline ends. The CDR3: CASSPRPGTEAFF. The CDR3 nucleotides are TGTGCCAGCAGTCCCAGGCCTGGGACTGAAGCTTTCTTT.

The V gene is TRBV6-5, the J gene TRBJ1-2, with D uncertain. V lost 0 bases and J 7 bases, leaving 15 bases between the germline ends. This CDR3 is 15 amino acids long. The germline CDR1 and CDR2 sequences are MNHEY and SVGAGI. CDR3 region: CASSYSPGGVGGYTF. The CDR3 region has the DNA TGTGCCAGCAGTTACTCCCCAGGTGGAGTCGGTGGCTACACCTTC.

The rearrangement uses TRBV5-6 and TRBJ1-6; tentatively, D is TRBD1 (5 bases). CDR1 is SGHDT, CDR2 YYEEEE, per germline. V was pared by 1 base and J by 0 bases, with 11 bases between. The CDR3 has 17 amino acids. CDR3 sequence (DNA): TGTGCCAGCAGCTTGCTGTCAGGGAGCTCCTATAATTCACCCCTCCACTTT. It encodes CASSLLSGSSYNSPLHF.

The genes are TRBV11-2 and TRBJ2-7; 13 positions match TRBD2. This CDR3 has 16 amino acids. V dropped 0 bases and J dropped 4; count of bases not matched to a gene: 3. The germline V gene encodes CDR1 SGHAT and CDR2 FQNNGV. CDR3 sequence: CASSLDGLAGEYEQYF. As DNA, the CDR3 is TGTGCCAGCAGCTTAGATGGACTAGCGGGGGAATACGAGCAGTACTTC.

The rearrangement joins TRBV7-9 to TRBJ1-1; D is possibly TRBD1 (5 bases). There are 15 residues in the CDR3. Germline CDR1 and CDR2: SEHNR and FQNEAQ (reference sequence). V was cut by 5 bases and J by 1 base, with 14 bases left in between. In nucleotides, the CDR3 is TGTGCCAGCAGCCGAACCAGTGGGGGGAACACTGAAGCTTTCTTT. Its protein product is CASSRTSGGNTEAFF.

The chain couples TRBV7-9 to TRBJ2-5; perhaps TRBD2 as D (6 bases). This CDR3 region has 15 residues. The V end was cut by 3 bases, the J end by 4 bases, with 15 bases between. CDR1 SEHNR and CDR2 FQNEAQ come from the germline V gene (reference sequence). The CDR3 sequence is CASSFWRGVGETQYF. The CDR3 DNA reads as TGTGCCAGCAGCTTTTGGAGGGGTGTAGGAGAGACCCAGTACTTC.

This chain's CDR3 is CASSSYFLQYF. CDR3 DNA: TGTGCCAGCAGCTCCTATTTCCTGCAGTACTTC. The chain couples TRBV7-2 to TRBJ2-7; D is unresolved. Germline loops: CDR1 SGHTA, CDR2 FQGNSA. This CDR3 is 11 amino acids long. Between the trimmed V and J ends, which lost 4 bases and 9 bases, there was a span of 10 bases. The variable domain in full, with the rest retrieved from reference TRBV7-2 and TRBJ2-7, is GAGVSQSPSNKVTEKGKDVELRCDPISGHTALYWYRQSLGQGLEFLIYFQGNSAPDKSGLPSDRFSAERTGGSVSTLTIQRTQQEDSAVYLCASSSYFLQYFGPGTRLTVT.

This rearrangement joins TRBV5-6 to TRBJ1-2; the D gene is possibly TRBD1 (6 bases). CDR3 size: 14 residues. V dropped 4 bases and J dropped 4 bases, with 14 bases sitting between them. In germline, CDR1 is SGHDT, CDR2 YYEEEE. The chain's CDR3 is CASSVGTLLYGYTF. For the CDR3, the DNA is TGTGCCAGCAGCGTTGGGACACTACTCTATGGCTACACCTTC.

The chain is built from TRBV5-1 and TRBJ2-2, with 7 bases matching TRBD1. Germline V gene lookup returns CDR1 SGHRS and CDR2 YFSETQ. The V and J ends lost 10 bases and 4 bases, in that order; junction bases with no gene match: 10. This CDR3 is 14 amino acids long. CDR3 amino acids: CACTRDRSTGELFF. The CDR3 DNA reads TGCGCCTGCACACGGGACAGATCCACCGGGGAGCTGTTTTTT.

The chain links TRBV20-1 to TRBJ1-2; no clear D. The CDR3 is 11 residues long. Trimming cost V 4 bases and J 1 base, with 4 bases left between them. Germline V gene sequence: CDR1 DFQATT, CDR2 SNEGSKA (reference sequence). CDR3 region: CSATHNYGYTF. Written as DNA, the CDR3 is TGCAGTGCTACACATAACTATGGCTACACCTTC.

The CDR3 reads CASRSTGTSGDTQYF. DNA of the CDR3: TGTGCCAGCAGATCAACCGGGACTAGCGGAGATACGCAGTATTTT. The genes are TRBV4-2 and TRBJ2-3; 11 bases line up with TRBD2. V was pared by 6 bases and J by 5 bases, with 7 bases of the junction left unmatched. The CDR3 loop spans 15 amino acids. Looked up from germline, CDR1 is LGHNA and CDR2 is YNFKEQ.